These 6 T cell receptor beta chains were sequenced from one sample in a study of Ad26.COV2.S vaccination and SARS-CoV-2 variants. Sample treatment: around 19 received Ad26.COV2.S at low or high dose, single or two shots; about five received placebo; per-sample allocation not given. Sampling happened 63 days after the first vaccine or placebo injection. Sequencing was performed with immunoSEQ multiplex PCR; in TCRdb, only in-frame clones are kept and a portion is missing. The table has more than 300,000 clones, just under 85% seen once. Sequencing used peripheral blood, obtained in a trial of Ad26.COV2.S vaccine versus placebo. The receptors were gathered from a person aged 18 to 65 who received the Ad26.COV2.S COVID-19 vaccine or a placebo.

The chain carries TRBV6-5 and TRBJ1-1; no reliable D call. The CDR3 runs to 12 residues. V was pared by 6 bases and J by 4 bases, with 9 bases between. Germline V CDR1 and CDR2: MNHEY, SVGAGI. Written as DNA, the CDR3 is TGTGCCAGCAGAGTACAGTTCACTGAAGCTTTCTTT. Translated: CASRVQFTEAFF.

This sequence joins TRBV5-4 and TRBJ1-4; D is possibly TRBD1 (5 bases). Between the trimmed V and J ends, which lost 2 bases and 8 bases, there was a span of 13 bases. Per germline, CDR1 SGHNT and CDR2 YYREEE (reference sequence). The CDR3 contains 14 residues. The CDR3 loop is CASSLPGRGEKLFF. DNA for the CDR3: TGTGCCAGCAGCTTACCGGGCCGGGGGGAAAAACTGTTTTTT.

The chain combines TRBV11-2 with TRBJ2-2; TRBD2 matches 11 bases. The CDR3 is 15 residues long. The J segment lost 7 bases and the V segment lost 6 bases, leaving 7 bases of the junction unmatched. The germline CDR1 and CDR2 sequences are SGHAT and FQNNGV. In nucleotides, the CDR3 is TGTGCCAGCAGACGCCCTAGCGGGGGGCACGGGGAGCTGTTTTTT. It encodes CASRRPSGGHGELFF.

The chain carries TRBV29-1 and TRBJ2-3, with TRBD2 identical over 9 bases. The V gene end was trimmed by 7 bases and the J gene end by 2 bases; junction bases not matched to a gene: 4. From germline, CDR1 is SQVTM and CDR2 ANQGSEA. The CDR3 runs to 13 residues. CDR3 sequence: CSALAGATDTQYF. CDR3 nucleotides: TGCAGCGCTTTAGCGGGGGCCACAGATACGCAGTATTTT.

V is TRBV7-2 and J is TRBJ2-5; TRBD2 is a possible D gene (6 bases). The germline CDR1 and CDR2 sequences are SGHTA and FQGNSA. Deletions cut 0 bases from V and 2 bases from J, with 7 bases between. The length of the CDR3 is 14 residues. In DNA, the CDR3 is TGTGCCAGCAGCTTAGCGGGGGGTCAAGAGACCCAGTACTTC. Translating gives CASSLAGGQETQYF. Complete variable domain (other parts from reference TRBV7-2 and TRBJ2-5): GAGVSQSPSNKVTEKGKDVELRCDPISGHTALYWYRQSLGQGLEFLIYFQGNSAPDKSGLPSDRFSAERTGGSVSTLTIQRTQQEDSAVYLCASSLAGGQETQYFGPGTRLLVL.

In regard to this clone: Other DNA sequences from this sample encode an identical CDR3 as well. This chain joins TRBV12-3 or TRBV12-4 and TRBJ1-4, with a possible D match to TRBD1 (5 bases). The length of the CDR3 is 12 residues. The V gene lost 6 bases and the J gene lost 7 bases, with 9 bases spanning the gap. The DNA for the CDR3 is TGTGCCAGCAGGCGGGGGGGTGAAAAACTGTTTTTT. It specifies CASRRGGEKLFF.